What follows is one T cell receptor (beta chain) and its context. Antigen unknown. The time point was: blood 2 weeks post-SBRT. Treatment specified: 15 Gy SBRT to primary tumor, nephrectomy 4 weeks later. The CDR3 length is 13 residues. The ends were cut back, 6 bases at V and 10 bases at J, with 16 bases in the middle. Germline CDR1 reads MNHNY; CDR2 reads SVGAGI (reference sequence). This specimen belongs to a study of radiation and T cells in renal cell carcinoma. Findings of the study overall: Top tumor clonotypes rose in blood 2 weeks post-radiation, then contracted. Pretreatment tumor biopsies were lacking, so baseline clonotypes are unknown.

Assay: immunoSEQ multiplex PCR; the TCRdb copy retains only in-frame clones and omits some. The sample lists about 150,000 clones; around 90% were seen once. The TCR was taken from a woman between 45 and 65 years old with renal cell carcinoma. The rearrangement uses TRBV6-6 and TRBJ2-1; no firm D call. The source was blood, collected from a patient whose treatment included radiotherapy and nephrectomy. CDR3 loop: CASRNPPGWEQFF. The CDR3 DNA reads TGTGCCAGCAGAAACCCTCCCGGGTGGGAGCAGTTCTTC.